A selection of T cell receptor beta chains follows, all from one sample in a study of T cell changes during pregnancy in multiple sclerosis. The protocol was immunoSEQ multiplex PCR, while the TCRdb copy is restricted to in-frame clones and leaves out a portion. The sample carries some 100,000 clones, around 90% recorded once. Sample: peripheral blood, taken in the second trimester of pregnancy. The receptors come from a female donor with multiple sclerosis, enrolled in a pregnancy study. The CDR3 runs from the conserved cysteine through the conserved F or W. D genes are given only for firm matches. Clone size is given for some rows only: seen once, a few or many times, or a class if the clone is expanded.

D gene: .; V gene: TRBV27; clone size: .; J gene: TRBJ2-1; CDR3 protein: CASSLGGRGYNEQFF
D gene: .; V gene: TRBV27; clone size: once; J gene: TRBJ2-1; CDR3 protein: CASIPGSGSSYNEQFF
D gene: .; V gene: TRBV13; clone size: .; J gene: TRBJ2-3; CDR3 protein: CASSLTGSPVFTDTQYF
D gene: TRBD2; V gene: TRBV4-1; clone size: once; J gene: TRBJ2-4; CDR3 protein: CASSSGLAEAKNIQYF
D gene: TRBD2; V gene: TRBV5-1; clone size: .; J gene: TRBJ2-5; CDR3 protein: CASSLGLAGGRGTQYF
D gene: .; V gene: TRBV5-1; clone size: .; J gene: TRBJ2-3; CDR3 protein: CASSLTRTDTQYF
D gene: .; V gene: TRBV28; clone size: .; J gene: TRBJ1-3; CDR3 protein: CASSFRGAGNTIYF
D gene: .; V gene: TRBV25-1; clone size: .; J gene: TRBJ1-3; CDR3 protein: CASSESSGSGNTIYF
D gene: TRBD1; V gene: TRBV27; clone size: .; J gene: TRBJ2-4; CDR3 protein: CASSLSGTGRVDIQYF
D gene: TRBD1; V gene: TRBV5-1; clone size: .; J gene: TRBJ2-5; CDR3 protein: CASSPSGQGETQYF
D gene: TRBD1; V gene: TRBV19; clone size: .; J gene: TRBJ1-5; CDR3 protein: CASSSATGGEKRPQHF
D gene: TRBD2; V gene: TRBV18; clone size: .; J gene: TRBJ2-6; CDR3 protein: CASSPAGTSGSSGANVLTF
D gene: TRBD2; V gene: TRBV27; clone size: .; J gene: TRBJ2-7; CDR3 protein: CASSTGLAGDPYEQYF
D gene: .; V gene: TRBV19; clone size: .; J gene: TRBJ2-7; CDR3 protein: CASSAGTPPYEQYF
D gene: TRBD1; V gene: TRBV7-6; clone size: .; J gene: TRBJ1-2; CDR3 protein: CAIRQGGDYGYTF
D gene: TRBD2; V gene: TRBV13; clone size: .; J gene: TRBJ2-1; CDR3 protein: CASSLPGTSGSNEQFF
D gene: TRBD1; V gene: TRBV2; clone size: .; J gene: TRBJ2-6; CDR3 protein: CASSETAGGSGANVLTF
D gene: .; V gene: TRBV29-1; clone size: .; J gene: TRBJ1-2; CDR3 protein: CSVTGINYGYTF
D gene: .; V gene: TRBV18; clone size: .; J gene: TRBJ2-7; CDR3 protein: CASSRNERIYEQYF
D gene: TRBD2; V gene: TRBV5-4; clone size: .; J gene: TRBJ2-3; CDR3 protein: CASSLSGGLAVVTDTQYF
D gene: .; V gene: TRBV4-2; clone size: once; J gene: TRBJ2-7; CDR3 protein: CASSQRRGYEQYF
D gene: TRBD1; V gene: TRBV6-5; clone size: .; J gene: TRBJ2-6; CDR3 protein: CASSQTRGYNVLTF
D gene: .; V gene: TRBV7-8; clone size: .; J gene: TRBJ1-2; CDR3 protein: CASSPQPREYGYTF
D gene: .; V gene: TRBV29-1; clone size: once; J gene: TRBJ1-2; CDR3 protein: CSVDLGVYGYTF
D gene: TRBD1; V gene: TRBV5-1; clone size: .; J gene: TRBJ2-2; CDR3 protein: CASSTGTGDTGELFF
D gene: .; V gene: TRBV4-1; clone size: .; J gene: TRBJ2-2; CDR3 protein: CASSQASEWSANTGELFF
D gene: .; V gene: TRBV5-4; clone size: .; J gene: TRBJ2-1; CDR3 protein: CASSREQVYNEQFF
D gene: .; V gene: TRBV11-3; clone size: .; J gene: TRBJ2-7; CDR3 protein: CASSLRSGAF
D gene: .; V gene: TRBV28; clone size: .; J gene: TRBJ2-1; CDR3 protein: CASCSDNTLHGEQFF